This entry is about one TCR beta chain. The antigen is undetermined. The V gene's germline CDR1 is SGHRS and CDR2 YFSETQ. CDR3 size: 17 residues. Trimming stripped 0 bases from V and 0 bases from J, with 12 bases between. Method: immunoSEQ multiplex PCR; TCRdb's copy keeps in-frame clones and lacks some. The sample holds over 65,000 clones, 91% seen once. This record comes from a study of graft-versus-host responses after intestinal transplantation. The clonotype originates from a human donor who received an intestinal transplant. The material sequenced was unstimulated CD4+ T cells sorted from spleen or lymph node cells, taken before intestinal transplant. The genes are TRBV5-1 and TRBJ2-2, with unresolved D. The CDR3 sequence: CASSLAGWVTNTGELFF. CDR3 coding DNA: TGCGCCAGCAGCTTGGCGGGTTGGGTCACGAACACCGGGGAGCTGTTTTTT.